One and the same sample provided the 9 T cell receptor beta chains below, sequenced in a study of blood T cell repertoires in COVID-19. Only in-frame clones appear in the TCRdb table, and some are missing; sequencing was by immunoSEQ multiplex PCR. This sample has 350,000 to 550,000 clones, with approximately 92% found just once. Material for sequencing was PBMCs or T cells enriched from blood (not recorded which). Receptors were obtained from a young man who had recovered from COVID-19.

CDR3 nucleotide sequence: TGTGCCAGCAGAGAAATCCAGGGGGTAGATACGCAGTATTTT. The encoded protein is CASREIQGVDTQYF. The J gene is TRBJ2-3, the V gene TRBV7-8; 7 bases fit TRBD1. The V gene end was trimmed by 6 bases and the J gene end by 5 bases; junction bases not matched to a gene: 8. Germline CDR1 and CDR2: SGHVS and FQNEAQ. The CDR3 is made up of 14 amino acids.

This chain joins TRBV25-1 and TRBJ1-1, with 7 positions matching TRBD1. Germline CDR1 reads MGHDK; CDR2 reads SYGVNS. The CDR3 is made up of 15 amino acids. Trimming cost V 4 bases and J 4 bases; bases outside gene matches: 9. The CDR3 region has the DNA TGTGCCAGCAGTGGAACAGGGGTCGCGTCCACTGAAGCTTTCTTT. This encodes CASSGTGVASTEAFF.

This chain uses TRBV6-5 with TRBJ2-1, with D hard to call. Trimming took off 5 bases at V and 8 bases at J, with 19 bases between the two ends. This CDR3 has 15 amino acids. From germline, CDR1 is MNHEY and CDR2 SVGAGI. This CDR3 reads CASSPRVGYTDEQFF. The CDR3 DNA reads TGTGCCAGCAGTCCCCGGGTAGGCTACACCGATGAGCAGTTCTTC.

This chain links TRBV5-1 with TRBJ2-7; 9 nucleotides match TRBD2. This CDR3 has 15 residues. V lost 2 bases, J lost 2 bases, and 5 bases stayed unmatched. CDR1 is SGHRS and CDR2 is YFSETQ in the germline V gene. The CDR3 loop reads CASSLTSGPTYEQYF. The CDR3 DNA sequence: TGCGCCAGCAGCTTAACTAGCGGGCCTACCTACGAGCAGTACTTC.

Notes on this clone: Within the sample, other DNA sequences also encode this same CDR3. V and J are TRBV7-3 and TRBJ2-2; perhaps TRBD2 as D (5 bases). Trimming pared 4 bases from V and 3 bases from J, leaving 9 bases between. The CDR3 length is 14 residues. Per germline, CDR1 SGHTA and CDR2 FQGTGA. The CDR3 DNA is TGTGCCAGCAGCTCCGGACTCCACACCGGGGAGCTGTTTTTT. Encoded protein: CASSSGLHTGELFF.

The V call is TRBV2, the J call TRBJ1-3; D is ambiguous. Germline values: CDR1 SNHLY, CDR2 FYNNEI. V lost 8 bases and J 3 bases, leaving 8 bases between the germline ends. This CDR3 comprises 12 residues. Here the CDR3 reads CASHPGGNTIYF. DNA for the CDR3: TGTGCCAGCCACCCAGGTGGAAACACCATATATTTT.

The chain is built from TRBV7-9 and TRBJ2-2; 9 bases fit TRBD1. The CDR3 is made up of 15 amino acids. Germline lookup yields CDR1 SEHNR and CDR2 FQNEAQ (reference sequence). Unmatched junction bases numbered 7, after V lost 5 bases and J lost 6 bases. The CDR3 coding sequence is TGTGCCAGCAGCCAGAGGGGACAGGGTCCCGGGGAGCTGTTTTTT. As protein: CASSQRGQGPGELFF.

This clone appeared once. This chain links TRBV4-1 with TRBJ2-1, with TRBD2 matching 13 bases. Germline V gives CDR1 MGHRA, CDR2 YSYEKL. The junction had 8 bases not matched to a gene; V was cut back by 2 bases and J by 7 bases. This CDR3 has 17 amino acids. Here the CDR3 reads CASSQRGLAGDQNEQFF. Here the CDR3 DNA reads TGCGCCAGCAGCCAACGCGGACTAGCGGGAGACCAAAATGAGCAGTTCTTC.

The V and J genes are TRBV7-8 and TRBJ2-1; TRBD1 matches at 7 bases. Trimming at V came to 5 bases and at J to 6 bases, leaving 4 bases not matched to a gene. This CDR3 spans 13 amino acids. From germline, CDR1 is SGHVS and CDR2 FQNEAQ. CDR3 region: CASSLGTVNEQFF. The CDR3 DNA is TGTGCCAGCAGCCTAGGGACAGTCAATGAGCAGTTCTTC. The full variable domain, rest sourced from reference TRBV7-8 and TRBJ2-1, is GAGVSQSPRYKVAKRGQDVALRCDPISGHVSLFWYQQALGQGPEFLTYFQNEAQLDKSGLPSDRFFAERPEGSVSTLKIQRTQQEDSAVYLCASSLGTVNEQFFGPGTRLTVL.